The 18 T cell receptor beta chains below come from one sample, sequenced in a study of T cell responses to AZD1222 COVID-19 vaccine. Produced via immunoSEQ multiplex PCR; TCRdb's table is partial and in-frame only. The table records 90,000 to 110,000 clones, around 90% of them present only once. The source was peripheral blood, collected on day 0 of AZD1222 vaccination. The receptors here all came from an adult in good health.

This chain's CDR3 is CASSPSNRGGNTGELFF. The DNA for the CDR3 is TGTGCCAGCAGCCCCAGTAACAGGGGTGGGAACACCGGGGAGCTGTTTTTT. The V call is TRBV7-2, the J call TRBJ2-2; TRBD1 agrees at 7 bases. This CDR3 contains 17 residues. CDR1 is SGHTA and CDR2 is FQGNSA in the germline V gene. With 5 bases clipped from V and 1 base from J, the junction kept 10 bases outside the gene matches.

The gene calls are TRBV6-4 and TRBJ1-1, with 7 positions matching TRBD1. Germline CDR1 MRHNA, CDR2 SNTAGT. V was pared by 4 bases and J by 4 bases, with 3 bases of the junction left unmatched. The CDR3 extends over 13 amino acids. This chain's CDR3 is CASSATGATEAFF. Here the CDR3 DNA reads TGTGCCAGCAGTGCAACAGGGGCCACTGAAGCTTTCTTT.

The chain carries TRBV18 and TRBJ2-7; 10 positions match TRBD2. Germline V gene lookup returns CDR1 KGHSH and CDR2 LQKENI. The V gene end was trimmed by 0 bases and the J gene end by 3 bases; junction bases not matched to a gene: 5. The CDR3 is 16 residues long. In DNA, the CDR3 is TGTGCCAGCTCACCACCATTAGCGGGAGGAGGCTACGAGCAGTACTTC. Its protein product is CASSPPLAGGGYEQYF.

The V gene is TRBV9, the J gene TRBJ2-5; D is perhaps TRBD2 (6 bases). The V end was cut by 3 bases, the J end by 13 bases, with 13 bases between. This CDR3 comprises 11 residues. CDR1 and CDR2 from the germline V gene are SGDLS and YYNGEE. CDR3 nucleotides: TGTGCCAGCAGCGGTGGGACTCTGCTGTACTTC. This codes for CASSGGTLLYF. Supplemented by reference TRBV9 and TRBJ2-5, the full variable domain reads DSGVTQTPKHLITATGQRVTLRCSPRSGDLSVYWYQQSLDQGLQFLIQYYNGEERAKGNILERFSAQQFPDLHSELNLSSLELGDSALYFCASSGGTLLYFGPGTRLLVL.

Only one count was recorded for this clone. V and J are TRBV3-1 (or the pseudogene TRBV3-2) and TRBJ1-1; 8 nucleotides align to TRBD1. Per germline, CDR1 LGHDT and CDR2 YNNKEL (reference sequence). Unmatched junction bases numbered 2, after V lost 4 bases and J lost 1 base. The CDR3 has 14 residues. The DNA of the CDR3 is TGTGCCAGCAGCCCGACAGGGGCGAACACTGAAGCTTTCTTT. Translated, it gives CASSPTGANTEAFF.

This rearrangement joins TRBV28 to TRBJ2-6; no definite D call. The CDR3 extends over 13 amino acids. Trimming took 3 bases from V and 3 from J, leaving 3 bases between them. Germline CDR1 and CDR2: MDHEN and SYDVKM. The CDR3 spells CASSFGGANVLTF. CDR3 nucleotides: TGTGCCAGCAGTTTTGGTGGGGCCAACGTCCTGACTTTC.

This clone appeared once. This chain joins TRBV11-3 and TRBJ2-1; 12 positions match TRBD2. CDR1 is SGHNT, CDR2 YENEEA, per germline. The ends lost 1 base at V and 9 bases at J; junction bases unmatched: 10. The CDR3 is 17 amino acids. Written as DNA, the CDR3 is TGTGCCAGCAGCTTAGGAGAGACTAGCGGGAGTAGGGGTGAGCAGTTCTTC. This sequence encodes CASSLGETSGSRGEQFF.

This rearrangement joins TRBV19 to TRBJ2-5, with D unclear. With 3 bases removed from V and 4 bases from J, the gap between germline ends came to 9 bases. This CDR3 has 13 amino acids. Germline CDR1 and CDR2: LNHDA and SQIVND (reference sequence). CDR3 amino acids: CASSMGQIETQYF. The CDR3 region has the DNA TGTGCCAGTAGTATGGGTCAAATAGAGACCCAGTACTTC.

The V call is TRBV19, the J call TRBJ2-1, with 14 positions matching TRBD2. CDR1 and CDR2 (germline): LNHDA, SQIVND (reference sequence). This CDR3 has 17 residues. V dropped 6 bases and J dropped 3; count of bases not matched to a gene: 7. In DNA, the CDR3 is TGTGCCAGTAGATCGTCCGGACTAGCGGGAGGCTACAATGAGCAGTTCTTC. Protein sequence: CASRSSGLAGGYNEQFF.

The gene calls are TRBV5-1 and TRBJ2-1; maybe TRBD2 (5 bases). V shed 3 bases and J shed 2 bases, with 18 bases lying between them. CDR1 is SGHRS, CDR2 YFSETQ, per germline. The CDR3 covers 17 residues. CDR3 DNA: TGCGCCAGCAGCTCCCTCGGCAGCGGTACTACCTACAATGAGCAGTTCTTC. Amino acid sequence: CASSSLGSGTTYNEQFF.

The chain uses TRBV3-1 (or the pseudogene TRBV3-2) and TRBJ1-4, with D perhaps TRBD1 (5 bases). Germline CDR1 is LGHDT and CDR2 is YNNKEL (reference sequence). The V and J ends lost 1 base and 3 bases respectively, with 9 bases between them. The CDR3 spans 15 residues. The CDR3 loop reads CASSQVGQANEKLFF. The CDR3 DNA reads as TGTGCCAGCAGCCAAGTGGGGCAGGCTAATGAAAAACTGTTTTTT.

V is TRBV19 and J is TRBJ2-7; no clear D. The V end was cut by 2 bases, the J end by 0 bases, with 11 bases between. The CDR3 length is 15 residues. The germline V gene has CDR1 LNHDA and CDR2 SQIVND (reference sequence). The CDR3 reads CASSISGLTSYEQYF. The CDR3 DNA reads TGTGCCAGTAGTATATCTGGTCTGACCTCCTACGAGCAGTACTTC.

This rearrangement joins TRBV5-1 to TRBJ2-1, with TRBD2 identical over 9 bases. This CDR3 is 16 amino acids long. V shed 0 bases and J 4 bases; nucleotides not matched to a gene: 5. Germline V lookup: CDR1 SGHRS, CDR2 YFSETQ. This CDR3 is CASSLAGSGSYNEQFF. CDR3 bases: TGCGCCAGCAGCTTGGCTGGTAGCGGGAGTTACAATGAGCAGTTCTTC.

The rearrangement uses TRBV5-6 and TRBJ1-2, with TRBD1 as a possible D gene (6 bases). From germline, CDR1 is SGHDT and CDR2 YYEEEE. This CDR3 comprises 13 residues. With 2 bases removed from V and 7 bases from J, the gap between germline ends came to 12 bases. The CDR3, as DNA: TGTGCCAGCAGCTTTGGGGGGCGCGGTGGCTACACCTTC. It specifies CASSFGGRGGYTF.

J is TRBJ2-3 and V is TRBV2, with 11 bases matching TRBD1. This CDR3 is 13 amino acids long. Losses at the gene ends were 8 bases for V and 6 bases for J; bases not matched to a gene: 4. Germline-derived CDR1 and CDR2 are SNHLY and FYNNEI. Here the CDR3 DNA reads TGTGCCAGCCGGGGGACAGGGGGTGATACGCAGTATTTT. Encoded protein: CASRGTGGDTQYF.

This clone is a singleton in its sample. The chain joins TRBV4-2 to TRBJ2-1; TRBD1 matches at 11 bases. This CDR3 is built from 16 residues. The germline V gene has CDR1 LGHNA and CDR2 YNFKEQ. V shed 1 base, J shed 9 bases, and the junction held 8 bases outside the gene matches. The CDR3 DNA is TGTGCCAGCAGCCAAGCTGGGACAGGGGGAGGAGGTGAGCAGTTCTTC. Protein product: CASSQAGTGGGGEQFF.

DNA of the CDR3: TGCAGCGTTGAACAACTGACCAGATATTTT. Translation: CSVEQLTRYF. The V and J genes are TRBV29-1 and TRBJ2-3; D uncertain. The CDR3 consists of 10 residues. The V gene's germline CDR1 is SQVTM and CDR2 ANQGSEA. V lost 2 bases and J lost 15, with 12 bases in between.

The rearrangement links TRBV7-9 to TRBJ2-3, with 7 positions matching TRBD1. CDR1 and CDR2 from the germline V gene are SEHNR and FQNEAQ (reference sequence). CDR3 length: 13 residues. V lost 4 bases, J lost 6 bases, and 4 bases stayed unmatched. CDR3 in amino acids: CASSSLQGDTQYF. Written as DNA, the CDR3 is TGTGCCAGCAGCTCCCTACAGGGGGATACGCAGTATTTT.